A selection of T cell receptor beta chains follows, all from one sample in a study of PD-1 blockade in classical Hodgkin lymphoma. TCRdb's copy holds only in-frame clones and misses some; the assay was immunoSEQ multiplex PCR. Here the sample spans about 22,000 clones, around 80% being singletons. The sample in question was peripheral blood mononuclear cells (PBMCs), obtained before the second cycle of nivolumab. These receptors were collected from a human donor with classical Hodgkin lymphoma. Both conserved end residues are part of each CDR3. A D gene is named only where the DNA matches it firmly. Clone size is given for some rows only: seen once, a few or many times, or a class if the clone is expanded.

TRBJ2-6 | TRBD1 | 16 | TRBV5-1 | NA | TGCGCCAGCAGCCCGGACAGGCTCTCTGGGGCCAACGTCCTGACTTTC | CASSPDRLSGANVLTF
TRBJ2-2 | TRBD2 | 15 | TRBV6-1 | NA | TGTGCCAGCGCAAGACTAGCGGGATCGTTAGGGGAGCTGTTTTTT | CASARLAGSLGELFF
TRBJ2-7 | TRBD1 | 13 | TRBV6-1 | NA | TGTGCCAGCAGCAGGACAGGCTCCTACGAGCAGTACTTC | CASSRTGSYEQYF
TRBJ2-6 | NA | 15 | TRBV5-1 | NA | TGCGCCAGCCACGTGGACGACTCTGGGGCCAACGTCCTGACTTTC | CASHVDDSGANVLTF
TRBJ2-2 | TRBD2 | 16 | TRBV19 | once | TGTGCCAGTAGATCCAGCGGGACCTCGAACACCGGGGAGCTGTTTTTT | CASRSSGTSNTGELFF
TRBJ1-2 | NA | 13 | TRBV19 | NA | TGTGCCAGTAGTATAATCGGGAACTATGGCTACACCTTC | CASSIIGNYGYTF
TRBJ2-3 | NA | 14 | TRBV10-3 | NA | TGTGCCACCGCCCCGGGCAGGGATGCAGATACGCAGTATTTT | CATAPGRDADTQYF
TRBJ2-3 | TRBD2 | 14 | TRBV7-9 | once | TGTGCCAGCGGGACTAGCGCAAACACAGATACGCAGTATTTT | CASGTSANTDTQYF
TRBJ1-1 | NA | 13 | TRBV29-1 | NA | TGCAGCGTCGAACCGACAGTGAACACTGAAGCTTTCTTT | CSVEPTVNTEAFF
TRBJ2-7 | TRBD1 | 14 | TRBV28 | once | TGTGCCAGCAGACCCCCCGGGACAGGGTTAAGTCAGTACTTC | CASRPPGTGLSQYF
TRBJ1-1 | TRBD1 | 13 | TRBV29-1 | NA | TGCAGCGCCCCGGGACAGTGGAACACTGAAGCTTTCTTT | CSAPGQWNTEAFF
TRBJ2-1 | TRBD2 | 15 | TRBV18 | NA | TGTGCCAGCTCAGCACTAGCGGTCGCCTACAATGAGCAGTTCTTC | CASSALAVAYNEQFF
TRBJ2-2 | NA | 15 | TRBV5-1 | few | TGCGCCAGCAGCTTGCTGGACGCGAACACCGGGGAGCTGTTTTTT | CASSLLDANTGELFF
TRBJ2-7 | NA | 15 | TRBV28 | NA | TGTGCCAGCAGCCCCATTGGGCGGGGATACTACGAGCAGTACTTC | CASSPIGRGYYEQYF
TRBJ2-3 | TRBD2 | 16 | TRBV27 | NA | TGTGCCAGCAGTTTTCTAGCGGGGTCTGTCCTAGGGACGCAGTATTTT | CASSFLAGSVLGTQYF
TRBJ2-2 | TRBD2 | 15 | TRBV19 | NA | TGTGCCAGTAGTACTAGCGGGGGGAACACCGGGGAGCTGTTTTTT | CASSTSGGNTGELFF
TRBJ2-7 | NA | 15 | TRBV6-1 | NA | TGTGCCAGCAGTGCCCTAAGTGGGAGGAGCTACGAGCAGTACTTC | CASSALSGRSYEQYF
TRBJ2-5 | NA | 16 | TRBV18 | NA | TGTGCCAGCTCGCCACTTCCACAGAGGGTGGGCGAGACCCAGTACTTC | CASSPLPQRVGETQYF
TRBJ1-1 | TRBD1 | 14 | TRBV7-9 | NA | TGTGCCAGCAGCTCAGGACAGGTGAACACTGAAGCTTTCTTT | CASSSGQVNTEAFF
TRBJ2-3 | NA | 13 | TRBV6-5 | NA | TGTGCCAGCTCTCCCCAAAACACAGATACGCAGTATTTT | CASSPQNTDTQYF
TRBJ2-3 | NA | 14 | TRBV5-1 | NA | TGCGCCAGCAGCCCCGACCCGGCGTCAGATACGCAGTATTTT | CASSPDPASDTQYF
TRBJ2-2 | NA | 15 | TRBV7-3 | NA | TGTGCCAGCAGCGCGCAGGGTAGTGGGGCCGGGGAGCTGTTTTTT | CASSAQGSGAGELFF
TRBJ2-2 | NA | 13 | TRBV11-3 | NA | TGTGCCAGCAGCTTAACCCGGGGCGGGGAGCTGTTTTTT | CASSLTRGGELFF
TRBJ2-6 | TRBD1 | 17 | TRBV27 | NA | TGTGCCAGCAGTTTCCGGGACAGCCACTCTGGGGCCAACGTCCTGACTTTC | CASSFRDSHSGANVLTF
TRBJ2-1 | TRBD2 | 14 | TRBV6-1 | NA | TGTGCCAGCCGGACTAGCGGGAGGTACAATGAGCAGTTCTTC | CASRTSGRYNEQFF
TRBJ2-3 | TRBD2 | 16 | TRBV5-1 | NA | TGCGCCAGCAGCTCCGGACTAGCGGGAGGAAGAGATACGCAGTATTTT | CASSSGLAGGRDTQYF
TRBJ1-2 | NA | 13 | TRBV27 | few | TGTGCCAGCAGTACAGGGATAACTTCGGGCTACACCTTC | CASSTGITSGYTF
TRBJ1-1 | NA | 13 | TRBV7-9 | few | TGTGCCAGCAGCGCGAAGACAGTTGGTGAAGCTTTCTTT | CASSAKTVGEAFF
TRBJ2-3 | NA | 15 | TRBV27 | medium-sized | TGTGCCAGCAGTCCCCAGGGCTACTACACAGATACGCAGTATTTT | CASSPQGYYTDTQYF
TRBJ1-2 | TRBD1 | 16 | TRBV7-9 | NA | TGTGCCAGCAGCAGTGACAGGGACATTGGGAACTATGGCTACACCTTC | CASSSDRDIGNYGYTF
TRBJ2-7 | TRBD2 | 14 | TRBV6-5 | NA | TGTGCCAGCAGACGGACTAGAGGGCCCTACGAGCAGTACTTC | CASRRTRGPYEQYF
TRBJ2-2 | NA | 16 | TRBV6-6 | few | TGTGCCAGCAGTTACTCTGGGCAGGGGAACACCGGGGAGCTGTTTTTT | CASSYSGQGNTGELFF
TRBJ2-5 | NA | 11 | TRBV6-1 | few | TGTGCCAGCAGTGAAAACTTGTCCCAGTACTTC | CASSENLSQYF
TRBJ2-3 | NA | 16 | TRBV5-1 | NA | TGCGCCAGCAGCTTGGAGCCAGGACTCAGCACAGATACGCAGTATTTT | CASSLEPGLSTDTQYF
TRBJ1-1 | NA | 11 | TRBV2 | NA | TGTGCCAGCAGTGAAGTGTCAGAAGCTTTCTTT | CASSEVSEAFF
TRBJ2-3 | TRBD2 | 13 | TRBV6-1 | NA | TGTGCCAGCGAAGCGGGGGGGACAGATACGCAGTATTTT | CASEAGGTDTQYF
TRBJ2-5 | TRBD2 | 16 | TRBV7-8 | NA | TGTGCCAGCAGCCTCGGACTAGCGGGAGGGCGCGAGACCCAGTACTTC | CASSLGLAGGRETQYF
TRBJ1-1 | NA | 12 | TRBV10-3 | few | TGTGCCACCGTCGGGGGCGTCACTGAAGCTTTCTTT | CATVGGVTEAFF
TRBJ2-5 | NA | 14 | TRBV11-1 | NA | TGTGCCAGCAGCTTAGGGTCGTACCAAGAGACCCAGTACTTC | CASSLGSYQETQYF
TRBJ2-7 | TRBD2 | 15 | TRBV9 | NA | TGTGCCAGCAGCGTAGGGGACTACCCCAATTACGAGCAGTACTTC | CASSVGDYPNYEQYF
TRBJ2-2 | NA | 15 | TRBV6-5 | once | TGTGCCAGCAGACAACAGGGAATCATTACCGGGGAGCTGTTTTTT | CASRQQGIITGELFF
TRBJ1-1 | NA | 13 | TRBV29-1 | NA | TGCAGCGTTGAAAAAGACCCCGGGACTGAAGCTTTCTTT | CSVEKDPGTEAFF
TRBJ2-7 | NA | 12 | TRBV6-1 | NA | TGTGCCAGCAATAGACTAGGGTACGAGCAGTACTTC | CASNRLGYEQYF
TRBJ2-5 | TRBD2 | 13 | TRBV5-1 | NA | TGCGCCAGTGCTAGCGGGAGGTGGGAGACCCAGTACTTC | CASASGRWETQYF
TRBJ2-1 | TRBD2 | 12 | TRBV28 | NA | TGTGCGACTGGGAGGGGTAACAATGAGCAGTTCTTC | CATGRGNNEQFF
TRBJ2-1 | TRBD1 | 16 | TRBV2 | once | TGTGCCAGCAGTTCCGACCGGGACAGATTCTACAATGAGCAGTTCTTC | CASSSDRDRFYNEQFF
TRBJ1-1 | NA | 11 | TRBV30 | NA | TGTGCCTGGAGATTTAACACTGAAGCTTTCTTT | CAWRFNTEAFF
TRBJ2-1 | NA | 12 | TRBV5-1 | NA | TGCGCCAGCAGCATGGGACTCGCTGAGCAGTTCTTC | CASSMGLAEQFF
TRBJ2-7 | TRBD2 | 14 | TRBV18 | NA | TGTGCCAGCTCATACGGGACTAGAACCTACGAGCAGTACTTC | CASSYGTRTYEQYF
TRBJ1-2 | TRBD1 | 15 | TRBV19 | NA | TGTGCCAGTAGTACCCGACAGGGGGGGAGCTATGGCTACACCTTC | CASSTRQGGSYGYTF
TRBJ1-2 | NA | 13 | TRBV29-1 | NA | TGCAGCGTGGCGGCGCACCTCGAGAGGGGCTACACCTTC | CSVAAHLERGYTF
TRBJ1-1 | NA | 18 | TRBV19 | NA | TGTGCCAGTAGTATAGTTGGCTCGGACTTCCCTGAGAACACTGAAGCTTTCTTT | CASSIVGSDFPENTEAFF
TRBJ1-2 | NA | 15 | TRBV5-8 | NA | TGTGCCAGCAGCCCGCAGGGACTGATTAACTATGGCTACACCTTC | CASSPQGLINYGYTF